One and the same sample provided the 18 T cell receptor beta chains below, sequenced in a study of T cell changes during pregnancy in multiple sclerosis (dated by TCRdb to about 2019). Library prep was done by the immunoSEQ multiplex PCR assay. TCRdb took over this immuneACCESS table, retaining in-frame rearrangements with V and J assigned. Such tables are incomplete; in checked studies, under half of the missing clones stem from an unresolved V gene, and the remainder is unexplained. Within this sample are about 92,000 clones, with approximately 92% of them counted one time only. Of the sample, roughly 2.7% falls within the top ten clones. Material: peripheral blood, obtained in the first trimester of pregnancy. These receptor sequences come from a female donor with multiple sclerosis, enrolled in a pregnancy study.

The rearrangement uses TRBV4-3 and TRBJ2-7; D unresolved. Trimming removed 0 bases at V and 2 bases at J, with 8 bases between. Germline loops: CDR1 LGHNA, CDR2 YSLEER. CDR3 length: 14 residues. This chain's CDR3 is CASSQDIRAYEQYF. The CDR3 nucleotides read TGCGCCAGCAGCCAAGATATTCGGGCCTACGAGCAGTACTTC.

This chain connects TRBV9 to TRBJ2-3, with 7 bases lining up with TRBD1. The CDR3 loop spans 15 amino acids. V shed 0 bases and J 1 base; nucleotides not matched to a gene: 2. Germline V lookup: CDR1 SGDLS, CDR2 YYNGEE. The CDR3 reads CASSVVGQGTDTQYF. CDR3 bases: TGTGCCAGCAGCGTAGTAGGACAGGGCACAGATACGCAGTATTTT.

The chain combines TRBV27 with TRBJ1-1; the D is unclear. There are 14 residues in the CDR3. The germline V gene encodes CDR1 MNHEY and CDR2 SMNVEV (reference sequence). The ends were cut back, 3 bases at V and 1 base at J, with 9 bases in the middle. Written as DNA, the CDR3 is TGTGCCAGCAGTTTCGGCGGAAAGAACACTGAAGCTTTCTTT. It specifies CASSFGGKNTEAFF.

The chain recombines TRBV7-2 with TRBJ2-1, with D maybe TRBD2 (5 bases). V lost 6 bases and J 4 bases, leaving 13 bases between the germline ends. The CDR3 loop spans 14 amino acids. In germline, CDR1 is SGHTA, CDR2 FQGNSA. CDR3 region: CASRLRTGYNEQFF. DNA of the CDR3: TGTGCCAGCAGACTACGGACGGGATACAATGAGCAGTTCTTC.

The chain carries TRBV30 and TRBJ2-6, with a weak D call TRBD1 (5 bases). Trimming took off 5 bases at V and 4 bases at J, with 9 bases between the two ends. The germline gives CDR1 GTSNPN, CDR2 SVGIG (reference sequence). The CDR3 is made up of 13 amino acids. The CDR3 protein is CAWGRQGANVLTF. The CDR3, as DNA: TGTGCCTGGGGACGACAGGGGGCCAACGTCCTGACTTTC.

The chain carries TRBV28 and TRBJ1-2; D gene ambiguous. Between the trimmed V and J ends, which lost 7 bases and 8 bases, there was a span of 17 bases. CDR3 size: 13 residues. Germline V CDR1 and CDR2: MDHEN, SYDVKM. CDR3 bases: TGTGCCAGCATCAAAACCGAGGGCGGAGGCTACACCTTC. It encodes CASIKTEGGGYTF.

This chain joins TRBV28 and TRBJ2-6, with D possibly TRBD2 on 6 matching bases. There are 19 residues in the CDR3. The V gene lost 6 bases and the J gene lost 0 bases, with 21 bases spanning the gap. CDR1 and CDR2 (germline): MDHEN, SYDVKM. CDR3: CASSSPGLLESSGANVLTF. The CDR3 nucleotides read TGTGCCAGCAGCTCACCGGGACTCCTGGAGAGCTCTGGGGCCAACGTCCTGACTTTC.

A word on this clone: One junction end disagrees with the germline gene, perhaps due to a read error. The chain is built from TRBV7-7 and TRBJ2-1; 10 bases fit TRBD2. This CDR3 contains 17 residues. The germline gives CDR1 SSHAT, CDR2 FNYEAQ (reference sequence). CDR3 region: CASSLTAGGPINNEQFF. The CDR3 nucleotides are TGTGCTAGCAGCTTAACAGCGGGAGGGCCGATTAACAATGAGCAGTTCTTC.

The gene calls are TRBV28 and TRBJ2-5, with D perhaps TRBD2 (6 bases). The V end was cut by 3 bases, the J end by 7 bases, with 12 bases between. Germline CDR1 is MDHEN and CDR2 is SYDVKM. The CDR3 covers 13 residues. The CDR3 protein is CASSFFEGGTQYF. The CDR3 bases are TGTGCCAGCAGTTTTTTTGAGGGAGGGACCCAGTACTTC.

The CDR3 sequence is CASRYSGNTEAFF. The CDR3 DNA reads as TGTGCCAGCCGCTACTCTGGGAACACTGAAGCTTTCTTT. This rearrangement joins TRBV28 to TRBJ1-1, with unresolved D. Trimming shortened V by 8 bases and J by 1 base, and 11 bases separated the two germline ends. Germline V CDR1 and CDR2: MDHEN, SYDVKM. The CDR3 is 13 residues long.

The chain employs TRBV18 and TRBJ2-2; the D gene is possibly TRBD2 (5 bases). Germline V gives CDR1 KGHSH, CDR2 LQKENI. The CDR3 is made up of 15 amino acids. The V end was cut by 3 bases, the J end by 7 bases, with 15 bases between. DNA for the CDR3: TGTGCCAGCTCACCCGGCCTAGTCGCGGGCGGGGAGCTGTTTTTT. It translates to CASSPGLVAGGELFF.

The rearrangement joins TRBV19 to TRBJ1-2; maybe TRBD1 (5 bases). The V end lost 6 bases, the J end lost 2 bases, and 10 bases lay between the germline ends. The CDR3 length is 13 residues. Germline V gene data show CDR1 as LNHDA and CDR2 as SQIVND (reference sequence). The DNA for the CDR3 is TGTGCCAGTAGGGGGGACTTAAACTATGGCTACACCTTC. Protein sequence: CASRGDLNYGYTF.

This rearrangement joins TRBV10-3 to TRBJ2-7; TRBD1 matches 7 bases. Unmatched junction bases numbered 6, after V lost 10 bases and J lost 0 bases. CDR1 is ENHRY and CDR2 is SYGVKD in the germline V gene. The length of the CDR3 is 13 residues. Here the CDR3 reads CATRDSSSYEQYF. In DNA, the CDR3 is TGTGCCACAAGGGACAGCAGCTCCTACGAGCAGTACTTC.

The chain joins TRBV28 to TRBJ1-2; 7 bases line up with TRBD1. There are 14 residues in the CDR3. The V and J ends lost 6 bases and 5 bases, in that order; junction bases with no gene match: 9. The germline gives CDR1 MDHEN, CDR2 SYDVKM. CDR3 DNA sequence: TGTGCCAGCAGCCCGATCGACAGGGTTTATGGCTACACCTTC. Translation gives CASSPIDRVYGYTF.

The rearrangement links TRBV28 to TRBJ1-4; D might be TRBD1 (5 bases). The germline V gene has CDR1 MDHEN and CDR2 SYDVKM. There are 15 residues in the CDR3. Trimming cost V 1 base and J 4 bases, with 10 bases left between them. The CDR3 here is CASSLSPGHNEKLFF. In nucleotides, the CDR3 is TGTGCCAGCAGTTTATCCCCAGGACATAATGAAAAACTGTTTTTT.

This chain uses TRBV4-3 with TRBJ2-2; tentative D call: TRBD2 (5 bases). The V gene's germline CDR1 is LGHNA and CDR2 YSLEER. Between the trimmed V and J ends, which lost 0 bases and 4 bases, there was a span of 6 bases. This CDR3 region has 14 residues. The CDR3 coding sequence is TGCGCCAGCAGCCAAGATGAGGGCACCGGGGAGCTGTTTTTT. Translating it yields CASSQDEGTGELFF.

The chain is built from TRBV6-5 and TRBJ2-4, with D possibly matching TRBD1 (6 bases). Trimming shortened V by 0 bases and J by 9 bases, and 12 bases separated the two germline ends. The V gene's germline CDR1 is MNHEY and CDR2 SVGAGI. The CDR3 is 14 amino acids. This CDR3 is CASSYSTGSAIQYF. CDR3 sequence (DNA): TGTGCCAGCAGTTACTCGACAGGATCGGCCATTCAGTACTTC.

A single count supports this clone. Written as DNA, the CDR3 is TGTGCCAGCAGTGATGGACTCCTACTAGCGAGGTACGAGCAGTACTTC. As protein: CASSDGLLLARYEQYF. The chain links TRBV25-1 to TRBJ2-7; 7 bases match TRBD2. This CDR3 region has 16 residues. The V segment lost 3 bases and the J segment 4 bases; nucleotides outside the gene matches: 12. Looked up from germline, CDR1 is MGHDK and CDR2 is SYGVNS.